The entry that follows covers one T cell receptor (beta chain) sequence. Its target is not known. This sample stems from a study of vaccination effects on CD4 cells after COVID-19. Isolating CD4+ T cells followed about 11 days of culture. Half-medium changes using IL-2 medium occurred on days 3 and 7. Study findings and constraints: Spike-reactive clones in convalescents after vaccination were chiefly newly vaccine-induced. There were few convalescent patients in the study and no early post-infection timepoints.

Libraries were prepared by immunoSEQ multiplex PCR; TCRdb keeps only in-frame clonotypes and omits some of them. The sample carries approximately 47,000 clones, about 78% recorded once. The CDR3 extends over 18 amino acids. The germline V gene has CDR1 DFQATT and CDR2 SNEGSKA (reference sequence). V trimming: 3 bases; J trimming: 1 base; junction bases outside the gene matches: 13. Sequenced material: CD4+ T cells from PBMCs cultured without peptide, taken before COVID-19 vaccination. The clonotype originates from a human donor who had a prior SARS-CoV-2 infection. This chain connects TRBV20-1 to TRBJ2-2; 8 bases fit TRBD2. The CDR3 DNA is TGCAGTGCTAGTCCCAATCCGGGTAGCGGGGTGAACACCGGGGAGCTGTTTTTT. Amino acid sequence: CSASPNPGSGVNTGELFF.